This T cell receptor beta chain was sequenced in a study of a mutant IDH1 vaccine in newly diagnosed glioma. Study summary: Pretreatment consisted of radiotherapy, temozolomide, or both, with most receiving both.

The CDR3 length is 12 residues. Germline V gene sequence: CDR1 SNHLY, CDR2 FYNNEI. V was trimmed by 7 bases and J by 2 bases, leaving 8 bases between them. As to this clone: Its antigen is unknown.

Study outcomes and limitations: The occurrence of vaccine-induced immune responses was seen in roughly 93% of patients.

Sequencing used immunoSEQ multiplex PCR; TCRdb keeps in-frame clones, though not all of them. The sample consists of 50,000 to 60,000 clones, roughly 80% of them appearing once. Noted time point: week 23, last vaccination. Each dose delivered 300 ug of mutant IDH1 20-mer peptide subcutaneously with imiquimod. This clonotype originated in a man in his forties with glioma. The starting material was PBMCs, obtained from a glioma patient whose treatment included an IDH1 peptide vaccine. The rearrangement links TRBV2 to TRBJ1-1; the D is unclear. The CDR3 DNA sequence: TGTGCCAGCAAGGAGACCAACACTGAAGCTTTCTTT. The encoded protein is CASKETNTEAFF. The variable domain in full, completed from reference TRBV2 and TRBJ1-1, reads EPEVTQTPSHQVTQMGQEVILRCVPISNHLYFYWYRQILGQKVEFLVSFYNNEISEKSEIFDDQFSVERPDGSNFTLKIRSTKLEDSAMYFCASKETNTEAFFGQGTRLTVV.